This T cell receptor beta chain derives from a study of T cells in severe cutaneous drug reactions. Study details: Patients came from Taiwan, Thailand and a European registry, 2011 to 2018. The ALDEN and Naranjo causality algorithms determined the culprit drug. Blister fluids or cells and PBMC were collected from patients in acute or recovery stage.

Frequency places this clonotype as medium-sized. Antigen unknown. The length of the CDR3 is 14 residues. CDR1 and CDR2 from the germline V gene are SGHAT and FQDESV (reference sequence). The donors had carbamazepine-induced Stevens-Johnson syndrome or toxic epidermal necrolysis. Whole-study findings and limits: One public TCRbeta CDR3 appeared in all seven blister samples, averaging roughly 14%.

The iRepertoire multiplex PCR system with TCR subtype-specific primers built both bulk and single-cell libraries. TCRdb reprocessed the multiplex PCR reads and stores each CDR3 protein as one record, lacking DNA. The sample table includes about 21,000 distinct CDR3 sequences. Sequenced material: PBMCs. The V and J genes are TRBV11-1 and TRBJ2-5; no DNA is available, so the TRBD1 call from TCRdb remains unchecked. The receptor's source is a human donor with toxic epidermal necrolysis, a severe cutaneous drug reaction. CDR3 sequence: CASSSRQGQETQYF. Looking up the rest from reference TRBV11-1 and TRBJ2-5 gives the full variable domain: EAEVAQSPRYKITEKSQAVAFWCDPISGHATLYWYRQILGQGPELLVQFQDESVVDDSQLPKDRFSAERLKGVDSTLKIQPAELGDSAMYLCASSSRQGQETQYFGPGTRLLVL.